This TCR beta chain was captured by sequencing in a study of T cell responses to AZD1222 COVID-19 vaccine. Study-level background: The study pooled second doses at about 4 or about 12 weeks. Study-wide findings and caveats: Distributed over spike, vaccine-associated CD4 TCRs predominated at 160-218 and 743-854. The sample set comprised mostly white British donors with more females, and clonal diversity was possibly underestimated. As reported, nearly half of all spike-specific TCRs target variant regions that are unmutated.

Measured with immunoSEQ multiplex PCR; TCRdb has only the in-frame clones, and not every one. The sample has about 140,000 clones; about 91% are singletons. In this sample, this clone turned up once. As yet, its antigen is unknown. The CDR3 totals 13 residues. The germline V gene has CDR1 MNHEY and CDR2 SMNVEV (reference sequence). V was cut by 3 bases and J by 4 bases, with 4 bases left in between. This clonotype originated in an adult in good health. Sample: peripheral blood, taken on day 0 of AZD1222 vaccination. The chain is built from TRBV27 and TRBJ1-6; D unresolved. In nucleotides, the CDR3 is TGTGCCAGCAGTTTGGGGTATAATTCACCCCTCCACTTT. Amino acid sequence: CASSLGYNSPLHF.